The sequence of this T cell receptor (beta chain) was determined in a study of cytomegalovirus exposure and HLA in healthy donors. Whole-study findings and limits: CMV serostatus was the sole immune exposure data available.

Primers for the PCR totalled 60 Vbeta and 13 Jbeta. Sequenced by immunoSEQ multiplex PCR; TCRdb stores in-frame clones only, minus some. The repertoire holds 170,000 or so clones, with more than 60% as singletons. V gave up 7 bases and J gave up 6 bases; unmatched junction bases: 10. In germline, CDR1 is MNHNS, CDR2 SASEGT. The CDR3 spans 15 residues. As for this clone: The antigen is not known.

The TCR originated in a woman aged 25 to 45 in good health and CMV-seronegative. The sample comprised PBMCs. This rearrangement joins TRBV6-1 to TRBJ2-1, with TRBD1 matching 9 bases. CDR3 amino acids: CASITGGFETNEQFF. CDR3 DNA: TGTGCCAGCATTACAGGGGGCTTTGAGACCAATGAGCAGTTCTTC.